This paragraph covers one T cell receptor beta chain sequence. Its specificity is unknown. This sample was taken from a study of T cell responses to AZD1222 COVID-19 vaccine. Study outcomes and limitations: The study sampled repertoires only after the peak T cell response. Donors were chiefly white British, with a greater number of females, and clonal diversity was perhaps underestimated.

Method: immunoSEQ multiplex PCR; TCRdb's copy keeps in-frame clones and lacks some. Of 150,000 or so clones listed, 90% to 95% are singletons. Second-dose intervals near 4 or 12 weeks were combined. The TCR sequence derives from an adult who received the AZD1222 COVID-19 vaccine. Here the sequenced sample was peripheral blood, taken 28 days after the second AZD1222 dose.

CDR3 amino acids: CASSQDRNSNQPQHF. In DNA, the CDR3 is TGCGCCAGCAGCCAAGACAGGAATAGCAATCAGCCCCAGCATTTT. The V gene is TRBV4-3, the J gene TRBJ1-5; no clear D gene. V was trimmed by 0 bases and J by 0 bases, leaving 6 bases between them. The germline CDR1 and CDR2 sequences are LGHNA and YSLEER. This CDR3 has 15 residues.